This T cell receptor beta chain was identified in a study of T-cell memory formation after mild COVID-19. The CDR3 is 13 amino acids. CDR1 is SGDLS and CDR2 is YYNGEE in the germline V gene. The V and J ends lost 2 bases and 4 bases respectively, with 9 bases between them. Notes on the study in general: Contracting CD4+ clones were located mainly in CM and EM, and CD8+ clones in EMRA. Pre-infection memory carried some responding clones, suggesting that cross-reactive memory joined.

A single record per CDR3 protein comes from TCRdb applying MiXCR to the 5' RACE reads. Among over 350,000 distinct CDR3 sequences listed, less than 25% were seen once. This clonotype was seen a handful of times. Its antigen remains unknown. This sequence was found in an adult woman who had mild COVID-19 (a few samples of this study predate the infection). Cell type and time point are not known. The chain carries TRBV9 and TRBJ2-5, with D unclear. Sequenced: PBMCs or a T cell subset sorted from them (not recorded which). The CDR3 coding sequence is TGTGCCAGCAGCGTTATGGTCTCAGAGACCCAGTACTTC. Residues: CASSVMVSETQYF.